This TCR beta chain was recorded in a study of blood T cell repertoires in COVID-19. The CDR3 length is 16 residues. Per the germline V gene, CDR1 is SGHRS and CDR2 is YFSETQ. V was pared by 0 bases and J by 3 bases, with 8 bases of the junction left unmatched. Profiled with immunoSEQ multiplex PCR; TCRdb holds only in-frame clones, not every one. The table has around 200,000 clones, about 88% seen once. Material: PBMCs or T cells enriched from blood (not recorded which). The genes are TRBV5-1 and TRBJ2-7, with TRBD1 matching 8 bases. This receptor was identified in a young woman who had recovered from COVID-19. The CDR3 DNA sequence: TGCGCCAGCAGCTTGGATAGTGGAGACAGGGGCTACGAGCAGTACTTC. Translation gives CASSLDSGDRGYEQYF.